This T cell receptor beta chain is drawn from a study of T cell repertoires in ileal Crohn's disease. Whole-study context: Less than 40% were active smokers at surgery; median disease duration was 7.9 years.

Adults with ileal or ileocolonic Crohn's disease and an indication for resection were eligible. Remarks on this clone: Antigen specificity is unknown.

Germline loops: CDR1 SGHNT, CDR2 YYREEE (reference sequence). CDR3 length: 14 amino acids. The junction had 0 bases not matched to a gene; V was cut back by 0 bases and J by 3 bases. The data were produced by immunoSEQ multiplex PCR, yet TCRdb's version contains in-frame clones alone and is incomplete. This table holds 11,000 to 15,000 clones, just under 80% found once. Overall study findings and caveats: High-frequency clones were more common in sorted CD8 than CD4 cells. Compared with non-smokers, active smokers at surgery showed more clonal expansions.

The chain carries TRBV5-4 and TRBJ2-5; 9 bases agree with TRBD1. The receptor's source is an adult with Crohn's disease. Sequencing used ileal tissue. As DNA, the CDR3 is TGTGCCAGCAGCTTGGGACAGGGGGAAGAGACCCAGTACTTC. This encodes CASSLGQGEETQYF.